A single sample gave rise to the 2 T cell receptor beta chains below, sequenced in a study of identical twins. One entry per CDR3 protein, called by TCRdb with MiXCR from the 5' RACE reads. There are around 670,000 distinct CDR3 sequences in the sample; 5.5% to 7.5% occur only once, and approximately 1.6% lies in the top ten. Sequenced material: naive T cells sorted from blood. These receptors were collected from a man aged 18 to 35 in good health.

This chain connects TRBV2 to TRBJ2-5, with TRBD2 matching over 13 bases. The CDR3 has 12 amino acids. V lost 7 bases, J lost 8 bases, and 1 base stayed unmatched. Germline CDR1 is SNHLY and CDR2 is FYNNEI. The DNA for the CDR3 is TGTGCCAGCACGGGACTAGCGGGAACCCAGTACTTC. Translation gives CASTGLAGTQYF.

This clonotype occurred a few times. The chain employs TRBV5-1 and TRBJ1-1, with D possibly matching TRBD1 (5 bases). Trimming left V 0 bases short and J 1 base short, with 10 bases between. CDR1 is SGHRS and CDR2 is YFSETQ in the germline V gene. The CDR3 extends over 15 amino acids. The CDR3 nucleotides read TGCGCCAGCAGCTTGGGGGACCTCGGGAACACTGAAGCTTTCTTT. Translating it yields CASSLGDLGNTEAFF.